The T cell receptor (beta chain) described here comes from a study of HIV-infected patients and healthy controls. General study results and limits: CMV-associated CDR3s mostly grew nonsignificantly during therapy, while HIV-associated CDR3s declined significantly. Size-matching overweighted rare events from HIV-infected data when comparing patients with controls.

The repertoire came from unfractionated whole blood and reflected all unsorted peripheral T cells. 400 to 550 ng RNA was reverse transcribed with alpha and beta constant-region primers. Alpha and beta chain libraries were made separately by chain-specific third strand synthesis with multiplexing indices. Each cDNA molecule was barcoded, and a single primer pair amplified each chain. The cDNA received a 5' RACE adapter containing a random hexamer plus an SP2 sequencing primer site. TCRdb reanalysed the 5' RACE reads using MiXCR and keeps one entry per CDR3 protein. This sample has 15,000 to 18,000 distinct CDR3 sequences; 6% to 9% occur once, and the top ten carry approximately 8%. This clonotype was seen many times. The antigen is unknown. The receptor's source is an adult in good health. The specimen was blood.

In nucleotides, the CDR3 is TGTGCCAGCTCACCGCCCGGCGGGGGGTTGGGCTCCTACGAGCAGTACTTC. This sequence encodes CASSPPGGGLGSYEQYF. The J gene is TRBJ2-7, the V gene TRBV18; 8 positions agree with TRBD2. V trimming: 3 bases; J trimming: 0 bases; junction bases outside the gene matches: 10. Germline CDR1 KGHSH, CDR2 LQKENI. The length of the CDR3 is 17 residues.